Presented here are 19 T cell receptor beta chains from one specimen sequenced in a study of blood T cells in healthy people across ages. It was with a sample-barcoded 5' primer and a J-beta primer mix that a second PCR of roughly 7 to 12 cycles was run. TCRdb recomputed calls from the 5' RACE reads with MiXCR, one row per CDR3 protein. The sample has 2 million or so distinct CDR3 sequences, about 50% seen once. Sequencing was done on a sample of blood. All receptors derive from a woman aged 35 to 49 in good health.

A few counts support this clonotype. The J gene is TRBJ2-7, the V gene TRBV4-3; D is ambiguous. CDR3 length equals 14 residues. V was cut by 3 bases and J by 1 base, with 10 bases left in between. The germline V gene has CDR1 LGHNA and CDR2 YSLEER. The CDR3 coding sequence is TGCGCCAGCAGCCACAGCCTAAGATCCTACGAGCAGTACTTC. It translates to CASSHSLRSYEQYF.

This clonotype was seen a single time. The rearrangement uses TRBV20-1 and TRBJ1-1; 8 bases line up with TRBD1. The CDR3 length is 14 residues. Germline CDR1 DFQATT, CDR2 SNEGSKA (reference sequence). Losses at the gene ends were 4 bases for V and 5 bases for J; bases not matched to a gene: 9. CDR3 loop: CSATGGQAGTEAFF. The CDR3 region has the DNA TGCAGTGCTACCGGGGGACAGGCGGGAACTGAAGCTTTCTTT.

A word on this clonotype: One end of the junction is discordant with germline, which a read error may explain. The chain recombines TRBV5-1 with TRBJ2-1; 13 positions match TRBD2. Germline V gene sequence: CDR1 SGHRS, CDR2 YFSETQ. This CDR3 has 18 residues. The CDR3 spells CTSSYRTSGGHAYNEQFF. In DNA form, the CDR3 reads TGCACCAGCAGCTACCGGACTAGCGGGGGTCACGCCTACAATGAGCAGTTCTTC.

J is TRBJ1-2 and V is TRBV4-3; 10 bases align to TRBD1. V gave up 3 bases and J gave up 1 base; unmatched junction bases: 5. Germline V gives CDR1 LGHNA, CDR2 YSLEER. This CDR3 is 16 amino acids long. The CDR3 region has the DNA TGCGCCAGCAGCCATGTGGGGGACAGGGGTAACTATGGCTACACCTTC. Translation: CASSHVGDRGNYGYTF.

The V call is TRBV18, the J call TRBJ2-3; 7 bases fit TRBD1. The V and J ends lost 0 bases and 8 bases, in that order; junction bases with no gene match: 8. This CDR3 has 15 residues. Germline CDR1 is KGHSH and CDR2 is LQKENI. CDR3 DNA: TGTGCCAGCTCACCACCCGGGACAGCTCTGGTTACGCAGTATTTT. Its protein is CASSPPGTALVTQYF.

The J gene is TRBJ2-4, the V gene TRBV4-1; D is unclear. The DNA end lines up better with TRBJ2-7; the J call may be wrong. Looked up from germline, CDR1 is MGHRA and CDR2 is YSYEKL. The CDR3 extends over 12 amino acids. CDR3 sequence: CASGTDEYEQYF. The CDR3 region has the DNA TGCGCCAGCGGCACGGATGAATACGAGCAGTACTTC.

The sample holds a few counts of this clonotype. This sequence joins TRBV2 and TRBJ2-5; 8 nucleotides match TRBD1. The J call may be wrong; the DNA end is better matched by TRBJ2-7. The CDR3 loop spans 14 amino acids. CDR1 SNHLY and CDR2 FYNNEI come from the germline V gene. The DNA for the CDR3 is TGTGCCAGCACTCGACGACAGGGGAACTACGAGCAGTACTTC. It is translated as CASTRRQGNYEQYF.

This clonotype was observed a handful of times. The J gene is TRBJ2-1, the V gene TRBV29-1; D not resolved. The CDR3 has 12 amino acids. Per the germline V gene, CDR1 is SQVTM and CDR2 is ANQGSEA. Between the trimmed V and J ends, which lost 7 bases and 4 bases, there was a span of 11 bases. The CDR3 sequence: CSARWRYNEQFF. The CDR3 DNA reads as TGCAGCGCTCGATGGCGATACAATGAGCAGTTCTTC.

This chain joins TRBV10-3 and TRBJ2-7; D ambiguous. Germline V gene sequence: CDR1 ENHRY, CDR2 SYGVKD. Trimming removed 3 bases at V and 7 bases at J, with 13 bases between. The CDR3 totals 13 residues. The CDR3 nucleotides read TGTGCCATCAGTGATGAGGAATACAATGAGCAGTACTTC. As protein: CAISDEEYNEQYF.

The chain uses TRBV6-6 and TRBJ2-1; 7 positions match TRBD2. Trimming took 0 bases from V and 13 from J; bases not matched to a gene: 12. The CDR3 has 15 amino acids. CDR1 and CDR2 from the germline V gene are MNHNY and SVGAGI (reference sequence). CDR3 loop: CASSYSSGGQETQFF. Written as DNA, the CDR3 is TGTGCCAGCAGTTACTCGTCGGGAGGACAAGAGACCCAGTTCTTC.

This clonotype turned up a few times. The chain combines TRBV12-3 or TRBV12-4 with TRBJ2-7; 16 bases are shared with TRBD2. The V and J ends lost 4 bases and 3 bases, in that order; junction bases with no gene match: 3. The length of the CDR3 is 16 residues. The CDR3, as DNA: TGTGCCAGCAGTTCGGGACTAGCGGGGGGGTTCTACGAGCAGTACTTC. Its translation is CASSSGLAGGFYEQYF.

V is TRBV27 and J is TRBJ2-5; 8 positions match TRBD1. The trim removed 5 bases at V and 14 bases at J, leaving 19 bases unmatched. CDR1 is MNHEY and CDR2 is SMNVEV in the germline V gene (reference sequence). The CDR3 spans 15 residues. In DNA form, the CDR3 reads TGTGCCAGCAGTCCCCGACAGGGGCCGACCTACGAGCACTACTTC. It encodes CASSPRQGPTYEHYF.

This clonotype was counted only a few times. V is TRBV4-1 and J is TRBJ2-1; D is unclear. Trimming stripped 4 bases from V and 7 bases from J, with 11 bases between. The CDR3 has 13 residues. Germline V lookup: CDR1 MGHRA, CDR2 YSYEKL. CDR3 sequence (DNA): TGCGCCAGCAGCCCTATCGTGACGAATGAGCAGTTCTTC. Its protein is CASSPIVTNEQFF.

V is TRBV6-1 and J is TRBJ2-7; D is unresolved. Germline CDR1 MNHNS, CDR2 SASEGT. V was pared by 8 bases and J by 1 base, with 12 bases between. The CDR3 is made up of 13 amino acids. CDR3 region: CASGLQVSYEQYF. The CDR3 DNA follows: TGTGCCAGCGGATTGCAGGTATCCTACGAGCAGTACTTC.

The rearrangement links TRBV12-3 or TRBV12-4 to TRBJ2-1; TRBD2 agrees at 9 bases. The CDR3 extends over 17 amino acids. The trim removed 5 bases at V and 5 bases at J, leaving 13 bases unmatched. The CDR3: CASSLSGGGGANNEQFF. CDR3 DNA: TGTGCCAGCAGTCTGAGTGGAGGCGGGGGGGCGAACAATGAGCAGTTCTTC.

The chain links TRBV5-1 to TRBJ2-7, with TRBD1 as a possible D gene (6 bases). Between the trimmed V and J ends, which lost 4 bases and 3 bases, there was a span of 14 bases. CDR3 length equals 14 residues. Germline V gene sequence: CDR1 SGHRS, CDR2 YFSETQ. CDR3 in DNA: TGCGCCAGCAGCCCGGGACACGCAAACTACGAGCAGTACTTC. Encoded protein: CASSPGHANYEQYF.

The CDR3, as DNA: TGCAGTGCTAGAGATGAAGGCGGGGCAGGGGGCTACACCTTC. It is translated as CSARDEGGAGGYTF. This rearrangement joins TRBV20-1 to TRBJ1-2; tentative D call: TRBD1 (5 bases). This CDR3 has 14 amino acids. With 0 bases removed from V and 8 bases from J, the gap between germline ends came to 16 bases. Germline V gene lookup returns CDR1 DFQATT and CDR2 SNEGSKA (reference sequence).

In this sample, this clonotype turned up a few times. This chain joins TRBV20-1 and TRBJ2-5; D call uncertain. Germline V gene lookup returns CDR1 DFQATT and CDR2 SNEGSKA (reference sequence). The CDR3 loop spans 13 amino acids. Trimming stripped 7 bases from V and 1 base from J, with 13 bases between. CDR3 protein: CSVIKNPQETQYF. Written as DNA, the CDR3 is TGCAGTGTCATTAAAAACCCCCAAGAGACCCAGTACTTC.

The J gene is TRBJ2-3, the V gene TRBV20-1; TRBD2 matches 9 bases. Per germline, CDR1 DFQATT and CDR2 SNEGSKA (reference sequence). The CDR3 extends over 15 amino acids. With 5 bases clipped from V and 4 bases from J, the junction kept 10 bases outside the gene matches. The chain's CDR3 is CSAPKGGGAADTQYF. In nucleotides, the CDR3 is TGCAGTGCTCCTAAGGGCGGGGGGGCCGCAGATACGCAGTATTTT.